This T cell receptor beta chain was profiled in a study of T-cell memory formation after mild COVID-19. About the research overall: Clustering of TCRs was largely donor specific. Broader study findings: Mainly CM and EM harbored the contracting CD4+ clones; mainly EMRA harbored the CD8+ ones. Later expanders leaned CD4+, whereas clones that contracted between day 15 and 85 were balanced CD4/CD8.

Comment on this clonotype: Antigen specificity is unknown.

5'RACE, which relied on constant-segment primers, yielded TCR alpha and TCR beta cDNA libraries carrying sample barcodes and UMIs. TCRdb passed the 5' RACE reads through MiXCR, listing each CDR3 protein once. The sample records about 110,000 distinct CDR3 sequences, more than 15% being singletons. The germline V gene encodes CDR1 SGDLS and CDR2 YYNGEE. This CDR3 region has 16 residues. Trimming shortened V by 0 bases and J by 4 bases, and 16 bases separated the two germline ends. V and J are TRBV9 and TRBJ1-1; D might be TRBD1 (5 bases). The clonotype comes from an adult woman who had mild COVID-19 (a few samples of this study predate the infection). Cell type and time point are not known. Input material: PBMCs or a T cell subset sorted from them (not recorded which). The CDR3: CASSVGWGDLVTEAFF. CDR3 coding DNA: TGTGCCAGCAGCGTAGGGTGGGGCGACCTGGTCACTGAAGCTTTCTTT.